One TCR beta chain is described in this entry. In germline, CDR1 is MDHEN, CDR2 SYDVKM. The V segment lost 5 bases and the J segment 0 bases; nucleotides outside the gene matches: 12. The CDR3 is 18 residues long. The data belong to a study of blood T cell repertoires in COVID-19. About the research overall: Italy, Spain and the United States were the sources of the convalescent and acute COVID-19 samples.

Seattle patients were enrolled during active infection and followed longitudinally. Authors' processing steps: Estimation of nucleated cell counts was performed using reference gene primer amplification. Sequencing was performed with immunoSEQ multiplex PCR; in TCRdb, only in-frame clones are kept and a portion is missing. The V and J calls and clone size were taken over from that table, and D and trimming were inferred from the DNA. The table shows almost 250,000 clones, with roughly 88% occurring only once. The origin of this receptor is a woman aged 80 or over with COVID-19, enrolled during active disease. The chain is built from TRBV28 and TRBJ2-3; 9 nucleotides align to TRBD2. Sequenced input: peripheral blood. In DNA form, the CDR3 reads TGTGCCAGCAGTCCTAGTCAGCGAGCGGGGGGTAGCACAGATACGCAGTATTTT. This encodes CASSPSQRAGGSTDTQYF.